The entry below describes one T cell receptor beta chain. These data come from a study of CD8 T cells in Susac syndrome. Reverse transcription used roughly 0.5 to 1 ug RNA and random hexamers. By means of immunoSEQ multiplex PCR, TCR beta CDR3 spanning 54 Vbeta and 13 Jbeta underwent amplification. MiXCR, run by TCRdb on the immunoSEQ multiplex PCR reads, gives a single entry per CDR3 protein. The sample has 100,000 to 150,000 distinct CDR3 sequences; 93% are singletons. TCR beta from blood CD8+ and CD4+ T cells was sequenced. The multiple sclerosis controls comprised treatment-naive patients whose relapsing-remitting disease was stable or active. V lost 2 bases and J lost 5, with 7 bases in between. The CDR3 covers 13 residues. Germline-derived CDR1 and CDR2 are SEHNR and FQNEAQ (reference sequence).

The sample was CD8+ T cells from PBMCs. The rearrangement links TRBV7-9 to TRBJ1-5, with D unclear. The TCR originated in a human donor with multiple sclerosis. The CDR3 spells CASSLRTDQPQHF. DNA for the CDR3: TGTGCCAGCAGCTTAAGGACTGATCAGCCCCAGCATTTT.